This T cell receptor beta chain was found in a study of molecular identifiers for immune sequencing clone quantification. Of note for this clonotype: Its antigen is undetermined. A much larger clone is a single base away; this may be a read error.

The study, taken as a whole, reports: The sizes of highly expanded clones could be underestimated when identical TCR molecules share a barcode.

The CDR3 sequence is 17 residues long. CDR1 and CDR2 (germline): SGHVS, FNYEAQ. The authors gated naive CD8 T cells as CD8+CD4-CCR7+CD45RA+ for sorting. TCRdb recomputed calls from the PCR reads with MiXCR, one row per CDR3 protein. Of about 510,000 distinct CDR3 sequences in the sample, approximately 25% were seen once. Sequencing was done on a sample of naive CD8+ T cells from blood, with Jurkat cell RNA spiked in. Described subset: FACS-sorted CD8+CD4-CCR7+CD45RA+ naive T cells. The sequence was obtained from a human donor in good health. Some libraries in this study had Jurkat cell RNA spiked in. This rearrangement joins TRBV7-6 to TRBJ2-3; TRBD1 aligns across 7 bases. The CDR3 nucleotides are TGTCCCAGCAGCTTAGGGTGGACAGGCGAAAGCACAGATACGCAGTATTTT. Protein: CPSSLGWTGESTDTQYF.